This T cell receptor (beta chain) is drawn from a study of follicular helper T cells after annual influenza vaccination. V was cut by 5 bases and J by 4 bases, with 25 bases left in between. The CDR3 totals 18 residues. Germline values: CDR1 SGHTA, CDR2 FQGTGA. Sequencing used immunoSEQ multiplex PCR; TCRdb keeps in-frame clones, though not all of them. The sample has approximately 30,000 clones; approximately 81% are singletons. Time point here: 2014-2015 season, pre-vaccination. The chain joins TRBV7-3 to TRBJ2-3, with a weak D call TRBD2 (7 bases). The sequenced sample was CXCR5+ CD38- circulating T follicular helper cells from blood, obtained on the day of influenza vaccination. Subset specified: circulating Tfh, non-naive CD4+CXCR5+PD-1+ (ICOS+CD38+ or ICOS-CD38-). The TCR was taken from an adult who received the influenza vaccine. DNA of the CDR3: TGTGCCAGCAGCGCTGTTGGGGGGGGGCTTATGGGAGCAGATACGCAGTATTTT. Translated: CASSAVGGGLMGADTQYF.